The 3 T cell receptor beta chains listed next were all sequenced from one sample in a study of T cell responses to AZD1222 COVID-19 vaccine. Repertoires were generated with immunoSEQ multiplex PCR, while TCRdb's copy carries only in-frame clones and drops some. The sample includes 110,000 or so clones, about 87% of them seen just once. The sequencing used peripheral blood, collected 28 days after the second AZD1222 dose. The origin of the receptors is an adult who received the AZD1222 COVID-19 vaccine.

V gene TRBV28 combines with J gene TRBJ1-4, with TRBD1 as a possible D gene (6 bases). Germline CDR1 and CDR2: MDHEN and SYDVKM. This CDR3 has 15 amino acids. With 4 bases removed from V and 6 bases from J, the gap between germline ends came to 15 bases. CDR3 region: CASSSVGWTDEKLFF. As DNA, the CDR3 is TGTGCCAGCAGTTCGGTAGGGTGGACAGATGAAAAACTGTTTTTT.

The CDR3 DNA is TGTGCCAGCAGCGCAGGGGTTGTGTTTCAAGAGACCCAGTACTTC. The encoded protein is CASSAGVVFQETQYF. The chain carries TRBV9 and TRBJ2-5, with a possible D match to TRBD1 (6 bases). Germline lookup yields CDR1 SGDLS and CDR2 YYNGEE. Trimming pared 3 bases from V and 2 bases from J, leaving 14 bases between. The CDR3 runs 15 residues.

The sample holds a few counts of this clone. The chain combines TRBV16 with TRBJ2-5, with D unresolved. Trimming shortened V by 0 bases and J by 5 bases, and 4 bases separated the two germline ends. The germline V gene encodes CDR1 KGHSY and CDR2 FQNENV. The CDR3 has 12 amino acids. CDR3 region: CASSQSRETQYF. CDR3 coding DNA: TGTGCCAGCAGCCAATCTCGCGAGACCCAGTACTTC.